The clone carrying this T cell receptor (beta chain) was seen repeatedly, ten times or more. The antigen is not known. This sample is part of a study of T-cell reconstitution after alpha-beta-depleted transplantation in children. Findings of the study overall: Surviving recipient cells, namely T cells and thymic progenitors, were the source of high day-60 TCRbeta diversity in some patients. Expanded graft clones, several hundred of them, were reportedly the source of alpha-beta T cells about two months after transplant. The authors attributed T-cell counts and diversity one year after transplant mostly to newly produced T cells.

For TCRbeta, the library was prepared with unique molecular identifiers. TCRdb independently ran MiXCR on the PCR reads; one entry per CDR3 protein. Counted here are some 550,000 distinct CDR3 sequences, 23% occurring once; the ten biggest clones make up 13% to 15%. The receptor comes from a boy under three years old who had a stem cell transplant for acute myeloid leukemia, so the T cells may come from the graft donor. Sequenced here: PBMCs, mostly from graft donor cells, sampled 360 days after TCRalphabeta/CD19-depleted stem cell transplant.

Here the CDR3 reads CASARGQSTDTQYF. The CDR3, as DNA: TGTGCTAGTGCCCGCGGACAGAGCACAGATACGCAGTATTTT. The rearrangement joins TRBV12-5 to TRBJ2-3, with TRBD1 as a possible D gene (6 bases). The CDR3 is made up of 14 amino acids. Germline CDR1 and CDR2: LGHNT and FRNRAP. The V end lost 7 bases, the J end lost 0 bases, and 11 bases lay between the germline ends.